A selection of T cell receptor beta chains follows, all from one sample in a study of cytomegalovirus exposure and HLA in healthy donors. The assay was immunoSEQ multiplex PCR, and TCRdb's table has in-frame clones only and misses some. The sample has 90,000 to 100,000 clones; around four fifths are singletons. The sample taken for sequencing was PBMCs. The source is a woman aged 40 to 55 in good health and CMV-seronegative. Both conserved end residues are part of each CDR3. The D gene is left open where the match is weak. Clone size, where shown, is once, few, many, or a class for clones that have expanded.

d_gene	abundance	v_gene	len	j_gene	CDR3aa	CDR3nt
-	-	TRBV6-6	15	TRBJ1-5	CASSNQGLGNQPQHF	TGTGCCAGCAGCAATCAGGGCTTGGGCAATCAGCCCCAGCATTTT
TRBD1	few	TRBV6-5	13	TRBJ1-1	CASRHRGNTEAFF	TGTGCCAGCAGGCACAGGGGGAACACTGAAGCTTTCTTT
TRBD2	few	TRBV19	15	TRBJ2-3	CATKGTSGYTDTQYF	TGTGCCACCAAGGGGACTAGCGGGTACACAGATACGCAGTATTTT
-	-	TRBV28	15	TRBJ1-2	CASSRGGGSDYGYTF	TGTGCCAGCAGCCGCGGGGGCGGATCTGACTATGGCTACACCTTC
TRBD2	-	TRBV5-1	16	TRBJ2-7	CASSFGLAGTPGEQYF	TGCGCCAGCAGCTTTGGACTAGCGGGGACCCCCGGGGAGCAGTACTTC
-	-	TRBV25-1	14	TRBJ2-2	CASNGLPNTGELFF	TGTGCCAGCAATGGACTACCGAACACCGGGGAGCTGTTTTTT
-	few	TRBV5-6	17	TRBJ2-2	CASSPGAAPSNTGELFF	TGTGCCAGCAGTCCTGGGGCTGCGCCAAGCAACACCGGGGAGCTGTTTTTT
-	-	TRBV30	11	TRBJ1-2	CAWTILDGYTF	TGTGCCTGGACTATCCTCGATGGCTACACCTTC
-	-	TRBV14	16	TRBJ1-4	CASSQDLGGSGEKLFF	TGTGCCAGCAGCCAAGATCTGGGAGGGTCGGGAGAAAAACTGTTTTTT
-	few	TRBV5-5	14	TRBJ1-1	CASTQAPGFTEAFF	TGTGCCAGCACCCAAGCTCCGGGATTCACTGAAGCTTTCTTT
-	-	TRBV6-6	13	TRBJ1-2	CASSYEGGYGYTF	TGTGCCAGCAGTTATGAGGGAGGGTATGGCTACACCTTC
TRBD2	-	TRBV27	17	TRBJ2-3	CASTSPPFAGGTDTQYF	TGTGCCAGCACTTCGCCCCCCTTTGCGGGGGGCACAGATACGCAGTATTTT
TRBD2	-	TRBV18	15	TRBJ2-1	CASSRSQRDYNEQFF	TGTGCCAGCTCAAGGTCCCAGCGGGATTACAATGAGCAGTTCTTC
-	-	TRBV19	15	TRBJ1-5	CASTHSGGINQPQHF	TGTGCCAGTACCCACTCGGGGGGAATTAATCAGCCCCAGCATTTT
TRBD1	-	TRBV5-1	16	TRBJ2-3	CASSLGGQGATDTQYF	TGCGCCAGCAGCTTGGGGGGACAGGGGGCCACAGATACGCAGTATTTT
TRBD2	few	TRBV30	13	TRBJ2-7	CAWRRPGGNEQYF	TGTGCCTGGCGCCGGCCCGGGGGGAACGAGCAGTACTTC
-	few	TRBV27	15	TRBJ1-5	CASRPGLNLGEPQHF	TGTGCCAGCAGGCCGGGTCTAAATCTTGGTGAGCCCCAGCATTTT
TRBD1	-	TRBV19	16	TRBJ2-1	CASSHTGTGVNNEQFF	TGTGCCAGTAGTCACACCGGGACAGGGGTAAACAATGAGCAGTTCTTC
-	-	TRBV5-4	15	TRBJ1-2	CASSLGQAFNYGYTF	TGTGCCAGCAGCTTGGGGCAGGCATTTAACTATGGCTACACCTTC
TRBD1	-	TRBV5-1	17	TRBJ1-4	CASSLPLTGATNEKLFF	TGCGCCAGCAGCTTGCCGCTAACAGGGGCCACTAATGAAAAACTGTTTTTT
-	-	TRBV4-3	14	TRBJ1-6	CASSQVRNNSPLHF	TGCGCCAGCAGTCAGGTCAGAAATAATTCACCCCTCCACTTT
TRBD2	once	TRBV4-1	18	TRBJ2-1	CASSQETSGSSSYNEQFF	TGCGCCAGCAGCCAAGAAACTAGCGGGAGTTCTTCCTACAATGAGCAGTTCTTC
-	-	TRBV2	13	TRBJ1-3	CASSESSGNTIYF	TGTGCCAGCAGTGAGAGCTCTGGAAACACCATATATTTT
TRBD2	-	TRBV19	16	TRBJ2-3	CASSLLAGANTDTQYF	TGTGCCAGTAGTCTCCTAGCGGGAGCAAATACAGATACGCAGTATTTT
-	-	TRBV6-4	13	TRBJ2-3	CASSEKEGNTQYF	TGTGCCAGCAGTGAAAAGGAGGGGAATACGCAGTATTTT
TRBD1	-	TRBV29-1	14	TRBJ1-1	CSVRDSYMNTEAFF	TGCAGCGTTCGGGACAGTTACATGAACACTGAAGCTTTCTTT
-	once	TRBV28	15	TRBJ1-4	CASSPATSTNEKLFF	TGTGCCAGCAGTCCAGCGACTTCAACTAATGAAAAACTGTTTTTT
-	-	TRBV5-1	14	TRBJ2-5	CASSLRGIKETQYF	TGCGCCAGCAGCTTACGGGGGATCAAAGAGACCCAGTACTTC
TRBD2	-	TRBV30	12	TRBJ2-1	CAWGLAVNEQFF	TGTGCCTGGGGACTAGCGGTAAATGAGCAGTTCTTC
TRBD2	-	TRBV6-1	13	TRBJ2-5	CASSSGSWETQYF	TGTGCCAGCAGTAGCGGGAGCTGGGAGACCCAGTACTTC
-	-	TRBV6-1	13	TRBJ1-2	CASSYRQGGGYTF	TGTGCCAGCAGTTATCGTCAGGGAGGAGGCTACACCTTC
-	-	TRBV27	13	TRBJ2-1	CASTSYVEGEQFF	TGTGCCAGCACCTCTTATGTGGAGGGTGAGCAGTTCTTC
TRBD2	-	TRBV9	14	TRBJ2-1	CASSRTSGTGEQFF	TGTGCCAGCAGCCGGACTAGCGGGACTGGTGAGCAGTTCTTC
-	few	TRBV5-1	15	TRBJ1-3	CASSDRLGSGNTIYF	TGCGCCAGCAGCGACAGGTTAGGATCTGGAAACACCATATATTTT
-	-	TRBV11-2	16	TRBJ1-4	CASSSPGGGLREKLFF	TGTGCCAGCAGCTCCCCCGGGGGGGGGCTGAGGGAAAAACTGTTTTTT
TRBD1	few	TRBV5-1	15	TRBJ2-3	CASSEDRVSTDTQYF	TGCGCCAGCAGTGAAGACAGGGTTAGCACAGATACGCAGTATTTT
TRBD1	-	TRBV19	16	TRBJ1-2	CASSMWAGTANYGYTF	TGTGCCAGTAGTATGTGGGCCGGGACAGCTAACTATGGCTACACCTTC
TRBD2	-	TRBV15	15	TRBJ2-1	CATSRNLAGGNEQFF	TGTGCCACCAGCAGAAATCTAGCGGGAGGAAATGAGCAGTTCTTC
TRBD1	-	TRBV10-2	17	TRBJ2-3	CAGTLMDRERGTDTQYF	TGCGCCGGGACACTCATGGACAGGGAGAGGGGGACGGATACGCAGTATTTT
-	-	TRBV6-5	13	TRBJ1-1	CASSYGKNTEAFF	TGTGCCAGCAGTTACGGCAAGAACACTGAAGCTTTCTTT
TRBD2	few	TRBV5-6	16	TRBJ2-1	CASRLIRTSLFDEQFF	TGTGCCAGCAGATTAATCAGGACTAGTCTTTTCGATGAGCAGTTCTTC
-	-	TRBV4-1	16	TRBJ2-3	CASSQGDRRGTDTQYF	TGCGCCAGCAGCCAAGGAGATCGGCGGGGCACAGATACGCAGTATTTT
-	-	TRBV5-8	13	TRBJ2-7	CASNGGQSYEQYF	TGTGCCAGCAACGGTGGACAATCCTACGAGCAGTACTTC
-	-	TRBV29-1	13	TRBJ2-5	CSGQGTSPSEQYF	TGCAGCGGCCAAGGCACTTCCCCCTCGGAGCAGTACTTC
TRBD1	-	TRBV5-5	18	TRBJ1-4	CASSIGQGKISLSEKLFF	TGTGCCAGCAGCATTGGACAGGGGAAGATTTCACTTTCGGAAAAACTGTTTTTT
TRBD1	-	TRBV5-1	15	TRBJ1-5	CAGSWKQGPDQPQHF	TGCGCCGGCAGCTGGAAACAGGGGCCGGATCAGCCCCAGCATTTT
-	-	TRBV11-2	15	TRBJ2-1	CASSQRLESYNEQFF	TGTGCCAGCAGCCAACGACTAGAAAGTTACAATGAGCAGTTCTTC
-	-	TRBV7-9	19	TRBJ1-5	CASSLAAPSSSSYNQPQHF	TGTGCCAGCAGCTTAGCGGCCCCTAGCTCATCATCATACAATCAGCCCCAGCATTTT